The entry below describes one TCR beta chain. Antigen unknown. FACS enriched CD8+ TEMRA cells, while bulk CD8+ and CD4+ were negatively isolated. The source of the sample is a study of CD8 T cells in Susac syndrome. Whole-study results and caveats: The study's TCR sequencing and HLA analysis covered a relatively small number of individuals, and the study acknowledged this.

RNA totalling roughly 0.45 to 1 ug underwent reverse transcription with random hexamers. In TCRdb, the immunoSEQ multiplex PCR reads were re-called with MiXCR into one record per CDR3 protein. The table lists about 200,000 distinct CDR3 sequences, around 90% of them singletons. The CDR3 loop spans 11 amino acids. V lost 1 base and J lost 7, with 4 bases in between. The germline V gene encodes CDR1 LGHDT and CDR2 YNNKEL (reference sequence). The clonotype originates from a human donor with multiple sclerosis. This chain uses TRBV3-1 with TRBJ2-5; D uncertain. Input material: CD8+ T cells from PBMCs. CDR3 sequence (DNA): TGTGCCAGCAGCCAAGGGGGGACCCAGTACTTC. It yields the protein CASSQGGTQYF.